These 14 T cell receptor beta chains share one sample of origin, sequenced in a study of shared clonotypes between healthy human individuals. The repertoire was sequenced with immunoSEQ multiplex PCR; TCRdb's copy has only in-frame clones and lacks some. The table has around 550,000 clones, 96% seen once. Sequencing was performed on naive CD4+ T cells sorted from blood. Specified subset: CD45RA+ positively selected. These receptors were obtained from a woman younger than 45 in good health.

In this sample, this clone turned up once. The chain uses TRBV19 and TRBJ1-2; D gene unclear. The CDR3 has 12 amino acids. The germline gives CDR1 LNHDA, CDR2 SQIVND (reference sequence). Trimming removed 5 bases at V and 3 bases at J, with 7 bases between. CDR3 loop: CASSHSDYGYTF. The CDR3 nucleotides read TGTGCCAGTAGTCACAGTGACTATGGCTACACCTTC.

The rearrangement links TRBV10-3 to TRBJ2-7; weak D call: TRBD2 (6 bases). V gave up 6 bases and J gave up 6 bases, with 15 bases separating them. The CDR3 is 13 residues long. Germline V lookup: CDR1 ENHRY, CDR2 SYGVKD. This chain's CDR3 is CAISPWGVGEQYF. The CDR3 coding sequence is TGTGCCATCAGCCCTTGGGGGGTAGGCGAGCAGTACTTC.

V usage is TRBV10-3 and J usage is TRBJ2-7; TRBD1 is a possible D gene (6 bases). This CDR3 contains 12 residues. The germline gives CDR1 ENHRY, CDR2 SYGVKD. Deletions cut 11 bases from V and 5 bases from J, with 16 bases between. The CDR3: CAAAGETHEQYF. CDR3 in DNA: TGTGCCGCCGCAGGGGAGACACACGAGCAGTACTTC.

This chain links TRBV27 with TRBJ2-3, with 12 bases fitting TRBD2. V lost 5 bases to trimming and J lost 2 bases; unmatched junction nucleotides: 5. Germline CDR1 reads MNHEY; CDR2 reads SMNVEV (reference sequence). The length of the CDR3 is 16 residues. CDR3 region: CASSLRTSGATDTQYF. The CDR3 nucleotides read TGTGCCAGCAGTCTACGGACTAGCGGGGCCACAGATACGCAGTATTTT.

The chain uses TRBV10-3 and TRBJ2-1; no clear D. Per the germline V gene, CDR1 is ENHRY and CDR2 is SYGVKD. The CDR3 loop spans 12 amino acids. The germline V and J ends were trimmed by 9 bases and 5 bases, with 11 bases remaining between them. The CDR3 region is CAISVENNEQFF. DNA of the CDR3: TGTGCCATATCGGTGGAGAACAATGAGCAGTTCTTC.

This chain connects TRBV19 to TRBJ2-7, with 10 bases matching TRBD2. Germline CDR1 and CDR2: LNHDA and SQIVND (reference sequence). The CDR3 extends over 15 amino acids. The J segment lost 2 bases and the V segment lost 3 bases, leaving 4 bases of the junction unmatched. The CDR3 protein is CASSILAGVAYEQYF. CDR3 DNA: TGTGCCAGTAGTATTCTAGCGGGAGTGGCCTACGAGCAGTACTTC. Based on the CDR3 plus reference TRBV19 and TRBJ2-7, the full variable domain is DGGITQSPKYLFRKEGQNVTLSCEQNLNHDAMYWYRQDPGQGLRLIYYSQIVNDFQKGDIAEGYSVSREKKESFPLTVTSAQKNPTAFYLCASSILAGVAYEQYFGPGTRLTVT.

The chain couples TRBV6-6 to TRBJ2-5; D perhaps matches TRBD2 (5 bases). Germline V CDR1 and CDR2: MNHNY, SVGAGI (reference sequence). There are 14 residues in the CDR3. Trimming took off 4 bases at V and 5 bases at J, with 14 bases between the two ends. CDR3 coding DNA: TGTGCCAGCAGTTTGCCTTCTCAGCGGGAGACCCAGTACTTC. It specifies CASSLPSQRETQYF.

The chain employs TRBV15 and TRBJ1-2, with 9 positions matching TRBD1. V dropped 4 bases and J dropped 5; count of bases not matched to a gene: 8. Germline CDR1 and CDR2: LNHNV and YYDKDF (reference sequence). This CDR3 is 15 amino acids long. The CDR3 coding sequence is TGTGCCACCAGCAAGGGAATCGACAGGGGGTATGGCTACACCTTC. It yields the protein CATSKGIDRGYGYTF.

This clone occurred once. V gene TRBV28 combines with J gene TRBJ2-7, with TRBD1 as a possible D gene (6 bases). V gave up 6 bases and J gave up 2 bases, with 14 bases separating them. CDR1 and CDR2 (germline): MDHEN, SYDVKM. This CDR3 contains 14 residues. CDR3 loop: CASRKGHLTYEQYF. Here the CDR3 DNA reads TGTGCCAGCAGAAAGGGACACCTTACCTACGAGCAGTACTTC.

The genes are TRBV19 and TRBJ1-2, with 8 bases aligning to TRBD1. This CDR3 is 14 amino acids long. Germline V gives CDR1 LNHDA, CDR2 SQIVND (reference sequence). V was clipped by 5 bases and J by 2 bases; unmatched bases: 4. In DNA, the CDR3 is TGTGCCAGTAGTTTGCAGGGGGCGAACTATGGCTACACCTTC. Amino acids: CASSLQGANYGYTF.

This chain uses TRBV4-1 with TRBJ1-3, with unresolved D. Germline lookup yields CDR1 MGHRA and CDR2 YSYEKL. The CDR3 runs 16 residues. Deletions cut 1 base from V and 0 bases from J, with 10 bases between. The chain's CDR3 is CASSQGVALSGNTIYF. CDR3 DNA: TGCGCCAGCAGCCAAGGGGTTGCCCTCTCTGGAAACACCATATATTTT.

This rearrangement joins TRBV7-9 to TRBJ2-6; D gene unclear. CDR1 and CDR2 from the germline V gene are SEHNR and FQNEAQ (reference sequence). Between the trimmed V and J ends, which lost 5 bases and 5 bases, there was a span of 13 bases. This CDR3 has 15 residues. CDR3 in DNA: TGTGCCAGCAGCCGAGATGTAAGTCGGGCCAACGTCCTGACTTTC. Its protein is CASSRDVSRANVLTF.

The chain combines TRBV18 with TRBJ2-7; 7 nucleotides match TRBD1. The trim removed 5 bases at V and 7 bases at J, leaving 11 bases unmatched. This CDR3 comprises 14 residues. Germline CDR1 KGHSH, CDR2 LQKENI. The CDR3 region is CASSETGDSGEQYF. CDR3 sequence (DNA): TGTGCCAGCTCAGAAACAGGGGATTCGGGTGAGCAGTACTTC.

This sequence joins TRBV29-1 and TRBJ2-1; 11 bases match TRBD2. CDR1 and CDR2 (germline): SQVTM, ANQGSEA. V gave up 7 bases and J gave up 4 bases; unmatched junction bases: 12. The CDR3 consists of 16 residues. CDR3 in DNA: TGCAGCGGGAGTTTCGAGGGGACTAGCGGATACAATGAGCAGTTCTTC. It is translated as CSGSFEGTSGYNEQFF.